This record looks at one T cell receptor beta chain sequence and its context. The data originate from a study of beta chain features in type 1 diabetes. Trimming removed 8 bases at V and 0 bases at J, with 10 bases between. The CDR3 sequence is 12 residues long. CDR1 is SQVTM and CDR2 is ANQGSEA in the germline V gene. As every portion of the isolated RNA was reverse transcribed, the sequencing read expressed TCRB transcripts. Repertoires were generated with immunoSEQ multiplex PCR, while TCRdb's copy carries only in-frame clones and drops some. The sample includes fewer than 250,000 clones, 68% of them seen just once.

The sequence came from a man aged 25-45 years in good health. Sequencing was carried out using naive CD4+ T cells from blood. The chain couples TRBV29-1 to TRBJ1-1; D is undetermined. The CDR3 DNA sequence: TGCAGCACGAAGGGCGTGAACACTGAAGCTTTCTTT. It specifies CSTKGVNTEAFF.